Listed below are T cell receptor beta chains from one sample, sequenced in a study of T cells in Graves' hyperthyroidism and ophthalmopathy. Using its own MiXCR run on the multiplex PCR reads, TCRdb lists one record per CDR3 protein. The sample has roughly 740,000 distinct CDR3 sequences, 16% seen once. Sequencing was performed on blood. The receptors stem from a man in his late teens or twenties with Graves' hyperthyroidism. CDR3s include the opening cysteine and the closing phenylalanine or tryptophan. D genes are given only for firm matches. Size values are once, few and many counts, or a class for expanded clones, and some rows have none.

V gene,D gene,clone size,J gene,CDR3 DNA,CDR3 protein
TRBV2,TRBD2,many,TRBJ2-1,TGTGCCAGCAGTGAGGCAAGCGGGAGGGTCGATGAGCAGTTCTTC,CASSEASGRVDEQFF
TRBV20-1,TRBD1,few,TRBJ2-1,TGCAGTGCTAGAGGGGGACAGGCCTACAATGAGCAGTTCTTC,CSARGGQAYNEQFF
TRBV7-9,TRBD2,few,TRBJ2-3,TGTGCCAGCAGCTCCGGGTCGGTAGCGGGAGGCTTGAGTACGCAGTATTTT,CASSSGSVAGGLSTQYF
TRBV10-2,.,once,TRBJ2-3,TGCGCCAGCGGACGACTAACCTACACAGATACGCAGTATTTT,CASGRLTYTDTQYF
TRBV28,TRBD2,few,TRBJ2-1,TGTGCCAGCAGTTTCGGGGGGGCAGGTCTTCCCTCCTACAATGAGCAGTTCTTC,CASSFGGAGLPSYNEQFF
TRBV18,.,many,TRBJ2-7,TGTGCCAGCTCACCTCGAAGGGGCACCTACGAGCAGTACTTC,CASSPRRGTYEQYF
TRBV4-3,TRBD2,.,TRBJ2-1,TGCGCCAGCAGCCAACTGGCGGGGAGGGAGTGGGACAATGAGCAGTTCTTC,CASSQLAGREWDNEQFF
TRBV6-1,TRBD2,.,TRBJ2-7,TGTGCCAGCACCAACCTAGCGGGAGTCCCCGGGCAGTACTTC,CASTNLAGVPGQYF
TRBV29-1,.,.,TRBJ1-1,TGCAGCGTTGGGGGCAGTACGAACACTGAAGCTTTCTTT,CSVGGSTNTEAFF
TRBV7-9,.,.,TRBJ2-7,TGTGCCAGCAGTCTTCGGGACTCAGAGCAGTACTTC,CASSLRDSEQYF
TRBV7-2,TRBD2,.,TRBJ2-5,TGTGCCAGCAGCTTGATTTTAGCGGGAGTTGGAGGGGAGACCCAGTACTTC,CASSLILAGVGGETQYF
TRBV12-3/TRBV12-4,.,many,TRBJ1-6,TGTGCCAGCAGTAAGCAGGGTAAAGATTCACCCCTCCACTTT,CASSKQGKDSPLHF
TRBV3-1,.,few,TRBJ1-4,TGTGCCAGCAGCCAAGATTCTATGGTGCTTACTAATGAAAAACTGTTTTTT,CASSQDSMVLTNEKLFF
TRBV7-9,TRBD2,.,TRBJ2-3,TGTGCCAGCAGCCCTAGCGGGAGCCCCACAGATACGCAGTATTTT,CASSPSGSPTDTQYF
TRBV4-1,.,many,TRBJ2-7,TGCGCCAGCAGTTACGACGGTAGCGAGCAGTACTTC,CASSYDGSEQYF
TRBV28,TRBD1,many,TRBJ2-2,TGTGCCAGCAGATTGTCCGGGACAGGGGGCGAAGGTTACACCGGGGAGCTGTTTTTT,CASRLSGTGGEGYTGELFF
TRBV6-2/TRBV6-3,TRBD1,.,TRBJ2-1,TGTGCCACCCTCGGACAGGGGGCGGGGAATGAGCAGTTCTTC,CATLGQGAGNEQFF
TRBV19,.,.,TRBJ2-2,TGTGCCAGTAGTATCAGTAGGGCGAACACCGGGGAGCTGTTTTTT,CASSISRANTGELFF
TRBV20-1,TRBD2,many,TRBJ2-5,TGCAGTGCTAGACCTTGGACTAGCGGGAGGGCCGGGGAGACCCAGTACTTC,CSARPWTSGRAGETQYF
TRBV20-1,.,.,TRBJ2-5,TGCAGTGCTAGAGATCAGGACAAACAAGAGACCCAGTACTTC,CSARDQDKQETQYF
TRBV28,TRBD2,many,TRBJ2-3,TGTGCCAGCAGTTTCGCGACTAGCAGGAGGAGCACAGATACGCAGTATTTT,CASSFATSRRSTDTQYF
TRBV2,TRBD1,.,TRBJ2-2,TGTGCCAGTCATTACGGGACAGCGGCCTCCGGGGAGCTGTTTTTT,CASHYGTAASGELFF
TRBV12-3/TRBV12-4,.,.,TRBJ2-3,TGTGCCAGCAGCTCAGGGGTAGCGCCAGATACGCAGTATTTT,CASSSGVAPDTQYF
TRBV12-3/TRBV12-4,.,.,TRBJ1-1,TGTGCCAGCGGCCACGAGAGTACTGAAGCTTTCTTT,CASGHESTEAFF
TRBV3-1,.,many,TRBJ1-6,TGTGCCAGCAGCTACCAGGTCGATGCGGGAGTTAATTCACCCCTCCACTTT,CASSYQVDAGVNSPLHF
TRBV29-1,TRBD2,.,TRBJ2-5,TGCAGCGTTGAACAGTCTAGCGGGAGGACCCAAGAGACCCAGTACTTC,CSVEQSSGRTQETQYF
TRBV30,.,.,TRBJ1-1,TGTGCCTGGAGTGCGGGACTTACGAACACTGAAGCTTTCTTT,CAWSAGLTNTEAFF
TRBV25-1,TRBD1,few,TRBJ2-2,TGTGCCAGCAGTGAATACCCGGGACAGGGGGACACCGGGGAGCTGTTTTTT,CASSEYPGQGDTGELFF
TRBV12-3/TRBV12-4,TRBD1,many,TRBJ1-1,TGTGCCAGCAGTTCGACAGGGGGTGACACTGAAGCTTTCTTT,CASSSTGGDTEAFF
TRBV2,.,many,TRBJ2-1,TGTGCCAGCAGTGATTGGGTCAGTGAGCAGTTCTTC,CASSDWVSEQFF
TRBV5-6,TRBD2,.,TRBJ2-7,TGTGCCAACAGCCTCTTGATAACTAGCGGGACCTACGAGCAGTACTTC,CANSLLITSGTYEQYF
TRBV18,TRBD1,many,TRBJ2-1,TGTGCCAGCTCAACTTCTTGGACAGGGAGAAATGAGCAGTTCTTC,CASSTSWTGRNEQFF
TRBV12-3/TRBV12-4,.,many,TRBJ2-1,TGTGCCAGCATCCAGGGAAGGATAAGGGGTGAGCAGTTCTTC,CASIQGRIRGEQFF